Listed here are 24 T cell receptor beta chains from one sample, sequenced in a study of identical twins. TCRdb re-derived calls from the 5' RACE reads in MiXCR, one entry per CDR3 protein. The profile shows 420,000 or so distinct CDR3 sequences, around 20% of them singletons. The specimen was naive T cells sorted from blood. The source of these receptors is a man between 50 and 59 years old in good health.

This clonotype was seen a handful of times. This chain links TRBV6-2 or TRBV6-3 with TRBJ2-7; TRBD2 aligns across 14 bases. The J segment lost 0 bases and the V segment lost 6 bases, leaving 4 bases of the junction unmatched. The CDR3 runs 16 residues. The germline gives CDR1 MNHEY, CDR2 SVGEGT. In DNA form, the CDR3 reads TGTGCCAGCAGGAGACTAGCGGGAGGGAGCTCCTACGAGCAGTACTTC. Encoded protein: CASRRLAGGSSYEQYF.

The genes are TRBV14 and TRBJ2-7; D is undetermined. The CDR3 is 15 residues long. Germline assignment: CDR1 SGHDN and CDR2 FVKESK. V lost 4 bases, J lost 4 bases, and 17 bases lay in between. CDR3 residues: CASSLLQQKIYEQYF. The CDR3 DNA reads as TGTGCCAGCAGCCTCTTGCAACAGAAGATTTACGAGCAGTACTTC.

This clonotype appeared a few times. The chain combines TRBV10-3 with TRBJ2-7, with a possible D match to TRBD2 (6 bases). This CDR3 region has 15 residues. V shed 6 bases and J shed 1 base, with 16 bases lying between them. CDR1 is ENHRY and CDR2 is SYGVKD in the germline V gene. Here the CDR3 reads CAIRTSPGASYEQYF. In DNA, the CDR3 is TGTGCCATCAGGACTTCCCCGGGAGCTTCCTACGAGCAGTACTTC.

The gene calls are TRBV20-1 and TRBJ2-3; 7 bases align to TRBD2. The V and J ends lost 6 bases and 2 bases, in that order; junction bases with no gene match: 11. In germline, CDR1 is DFQATT, CDR2 SNEGSKA (reference sequence). The CDR3 has 15 residues. CDR3 region: CSARSTGGYTDTQYF. The DNA for the CDR3 is TGCAGTGCACGTTCGACGGGGGGTTACACAGATACGCAGTATTTT.

This chain uses TRBV11-2 with TRBJ2-7; TRBD2 matches 9 bases. Germline V lookup: CDR1 SGHAT, CDR2 FQNNGV. This CDR3 comprises 17 residues. The V gene end was trimmed by 0 bases and the J gene end by 7 bases; junction bases not matched to a gene: 13. CDR3 loop: CASSLEGWREGYNEQYF. In DNA, the CDR3 is TGTGCCAGCAGCTTAGAGGGATGGCGGGAGGGTTACAATGAGCAGTACTTC. The full variable domain, with the rest looked up from reference TRBV11-2 and TRBJ2-7, is EAGVAQSPRYKIIEKRQSVAFWCNPISGHATLYWYQQILGQGPKLLIQFQNNGVVDDSQLPKDRFSAERLKGVDSTLKIQPAKLEDSAVYLCASSLEGWREGYNEQYFGPGTRLTVT.

V usage is TRBV20-1 and J usage is TRBJ2-3, with TRBD1 identical over 10 bases. J lost 5 bases, V lost 2 bases, and 1 base had no gene match. Germline CDR1 and CDR2: DFQATT and SNEGSKA (reference sequence). The CDR3 totals 13 residues. CDR3 bases: TGCAGTGCTAGACGGACAGGGGGAGATACGCAGTATTTT. It translates to CSARRTGGDTQYF.

This clonotype has a count of ten or more. The V gene is TRBV12-3 or TRBV12-4, the J gene TRBJ1-1; no reliable D call. Deletions cut 1 base from V and 4 bases from J, with 10 bases between. The CDR3 totals 14 residues. The CDR3 region has the DNA TGTGCCAGCAGTTTAGGAGGGATGTCCACTGAAGCTTTCTTT. Translated: CASSLGGMSTEAFF.

This clonotype has only a few counts. The CDR3 here is CASSYASNTEAFF. The DNA for the CDR3 is TGCGCCAGCAGTTACGCGTCGAACACTGAAGCTTTCTTT. The chain carries TRBV5-1 and TRBJ1-1; D gene unclear. The germline V and J ends were trimmed by 5 bases and 1 base, with 9 bases remaining between them. The CDR3 runs 13 residues. The germline V gene has CDR1 SGHRS and CDR2 YFSETQ.

This clonotype occurred many times. The chain couples TRBV7-9 to TRBJ2-7; tentatively, D is TRBD1 (6 bases). The CDR3 is made up of 15 amino acids. Trimming pared 5 bases from V and 0 bases from J, leaving 14 bases between. Germline CDR1 is SEHNR and CDR2 is FQNEAQ (reference sequence). CDR3 sequence: CASSPGHQSSYEQYF. Written as DNA, the CDR3 is TGTGCCAGCAGCCCGGGACACCAAAGCTCCTACGAGCAGTACTTC.

The CDR3 loop is CASSLAWSTDTQYF. For the CDR3, the DNA is TGTGCCAGCAGCCTTGCCTGGAGCACAGATACGCAGTATTTT. This chain uses TRBV7-2 with TRBJ2-3; no reliable D call. There are 14 residues in the CDR3. V was trimmed by 5 bases and J by 0 bases, leaving 9 bases between them. Germline V gene sequence: CDR1 SGHTA, CDR2 FQGNSA.

The chain combines TRBV3-1 with TRBJ2-5; 8 bases line up with TRBD2. Looked up from germline, CDR1 is LGHDT and CDR2 is YNNKEL (reference sequence). The CDR3 length is 15 residues. V dropped 0 bases and J dropped 4; count of bases not matched to a gene: 4. The CDR3 here is CASSQDGLAPETQYF. The CDR3 bases are TGTGCCAGCAGCCAAGACGGACTAGCCCCAGAGACCCAGTACTTC.

This chain uses TRBV7-8 with TRBJ1-5; D remains unclear. V was shortened by 7 bases and J by 3 bases, with 13 bases between the two germline ends. Germline V gene lookup returns CDR1 SGHVS and CDR2 FQNEAQ. The CDR3 totals 14 residues. The CDR3 spells CASNIEGDNQPQHF. CDR3 coding DNA: TGTGCCAGCAACATAGAGGGAGACAATCAGCCCCAGCATTTT.

The chain uses TRBV20-1 and TRBJ2-7, with 7 bases identical to TRBD2. Germline-derived CDR1 and CDR2 are DFQATT and SNEGSKA (reference sequence). CDR3 size: 14 residues. The ends lost 5 bases at V and 3 bases at J; junction bases unmatched: 10. The CDR3, as DNA: TGCAGTGCTGCGTTACTAGCGAATTTCTACGAGCAGTACTTC. Translating it yields CSAALLANFYEQYF.

The rearrangement joins TRBV7-2 to TRBJ1-4, with D unclear. Germline V gives CDR1 SGHTA, CDR2 FQGNSA. The V gene lost 1 base and the J gene lost 1 base, with 10 bases spanning the gap. The CDR3 is 16 residues long. The CDR3 sequence is CASSLVTGGTNEKLFF. The CDR3 DNA reads as TGTGCCAGCAGCTTAGTTACGGGTGGAACTAATGAAAAACTGTTTTTT.

This clonotype occurred once. The J gene is TRBJ2-1, the V gene TRBV6-1, with 7 positions matching TRBD2. This CDR3 has 14 residues. Germline V lookup: CDR1 MNHNS, CDR2 SASEGT. The ends lost 1 base at V and 15 bases at J; junction bases unmatched: 12. This CDR3 reads CASSEGGTGGLGFF. CDR3 in DNA: TGTGCCAGCAGTGAAGGGGGTACGGGGGGACTTGGGTTCTTC.

This clonotype was counted between two and nine times. The chain is built from TRBV5-6 and TRBJ2-4, with 11 bases lining up with TRBD2. CDR1 SGHDT and CDR2 YYEEEE come from the germline V gene. The CDR3 is made up of 17 amino acids. Trimming took 6 bases from V and 1 from J; bases not matched to a gene: 9. CDR3 coding DNA: TGTGCCAGCACAAAACGACTAGCGGGAACGGCCAAAAACATTCAGTACTTC. This translates into CASTKRLAGTAKNIQYF.

In this sample, this clonotype turned up a few times. This chain links TRBV28 with TRBJ2-1; 7 bases map to TRBD2. CDR1 and CDR2 (germline): MDHEN, SYDVKM. J was trimmed by 4 bases and V by 8 bases; bases with no gene match: 8. The length of the CDR3 is 14 residues. DNA for the CDR3: TGTGCCAGCGCCGGGAGGACAACATACAATGAGCAGTTCTTC. It encodes CASAGRTTYNEQFF.

V gene TRBV6-5 combines with J gene TRBJ1-1, with D perhaps TRBD1 (6 bases). Per the germline V gene, CDR1 is MNHEY and CDR2 is SVGAGI. The CDR3 sequence is 12 residues long. Trimming cost V 10 bases and J 4 bases, with 13 bases left between them. CDR3 loop: CATGRGSTEAFF. CDR3 DNA: TGTGCCACGGGCAGGGGAAGCACTGAAGCTTTCTTT.

V and J are TRBV6-2 or TRBV6-3 and TRBJ2-3; D is perhaps TRBD1 or TRBD2 (5 bases each). CDR1 is MNHEY, CDR2 SVGEGT, per germline. V lost 5 bases, J lost 2 bases, and 17 bases lay in between. The CDR3 is made up of 16 amino acids. The CDR3 nucleotides read TGTGCCAGCAGTCCTGGGGGTTCCTCCCTCACAGATACGCAGTATTTT. Encoded protein: CASSPGGSSLTDTQYF.

This clonotype was counted many times. The chain carries TRBV18 and TRBJ2-1; 10 nucleotides match TRBD2. Germline CDR1 reads KGHSH; CDR2 reads LQKENI. The V gene end was trimmed by 1 base and the J gene end by 7 bases; junction bases not matched to a gene: 4. CDR3 length: 15 amino acids. In DNA, the CDR3 is TGTGCCAGCTCACCACAGCGGGGGGGCCGTAATGAGCAGTTCTTC. Residues: CASSPQRGGRNEQFF.

This clonotype was seen a few times. V gene TRBV20-1 combines with J gene TRBJ2-1; D possibly corresponds to TRBD2 (6 bases). This CDR3 has 12 amino acids. Trimming stripped 5 bases from V and 9 bases from J, with 14 bases between. CDR1 and CDR2 from the germline V gene are DFQATT and SNEGSKA (reference sequence). Here the CDR3 DNA reads TGCAGTGCTGGAGCCCCGGAGGGTGAGCAGTTCTTC. The encoded protein is CSAGAPEGEQFF.

The chain combines TRBV5-1 with TRBJ2-7; 7 nucleotides align to TRBD2. The CDR3 runs 14 residues. With V trimmed by 0 bases and J by 3 bases, 3 bases remained unmatched. Germline V gene lookup returns CDR1 SGHRS and CDR2 YFSETQ. In nucleotides, the CDR3 is TGCGCCAGCAGCTTGGGACTAGCTCGCTACGAGCAGTACTTC. Translating it yields CASSLGLARYEQYF.

CDR3 residues: CSALTRTRADTQYF. The DNA for the CDR3 is TGCAGCGCCCTAACTCGGACTAGAGCAGATACGCAGTATTTT. V and J are TRBV29-1 and TRBJ2-3, with 7 bases lining up with TRBD2. Trimming removed 7 bases from V and 4 bases from J; junction bases left unmatched: 11. The CDR3 totals 14 residues. Germline CDR1 and CDR2: SQVTM and ANQGSEA.

This clonotype was detected ten times or more. V usage is TRBV5-1 and J usage is TRBJ2-1; 9 bases are shared with TRBD2. The V gene end was trimmed by 1 base and the J gene end by 7 bases; junction bases not matched to a gene: 9. Per the germline V gene, CDR1 is SGHRS and CDR2 is YFSETQ. This CDR3 has 16 residues. The CDR3 DNA is TGCGCCAGCAGCTTGCTTAGCGGGGGCCCCGGGAATGAGCAGTTCTTC. It encodes CASSLLSGGPGNEQFF.